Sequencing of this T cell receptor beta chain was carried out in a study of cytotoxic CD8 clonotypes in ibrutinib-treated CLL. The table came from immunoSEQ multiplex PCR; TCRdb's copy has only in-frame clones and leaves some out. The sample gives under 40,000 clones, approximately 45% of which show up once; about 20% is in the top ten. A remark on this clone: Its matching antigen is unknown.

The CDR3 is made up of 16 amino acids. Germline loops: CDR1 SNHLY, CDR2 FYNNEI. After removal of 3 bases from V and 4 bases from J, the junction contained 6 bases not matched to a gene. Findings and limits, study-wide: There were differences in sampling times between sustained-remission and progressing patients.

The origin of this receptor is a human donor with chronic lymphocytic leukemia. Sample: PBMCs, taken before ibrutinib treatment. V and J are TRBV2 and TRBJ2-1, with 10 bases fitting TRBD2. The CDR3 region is CASSERLAGDYNEQFF. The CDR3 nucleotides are TGTGCCAGCAGTGAGAGACTAGCGGGCGATTACAATGAGCAGTTCTTC. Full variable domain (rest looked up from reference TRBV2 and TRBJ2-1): EPEVTQTPSHQVTQMGQEVILRCVPISNHLYFYWYRQILGQKVEFLVSFYNNEISEKSEIFDDQFSVERPDGSNFTLKIRSTKLEDSAMYFCASSERLAGDYNEQFFGPGTRLTVL.